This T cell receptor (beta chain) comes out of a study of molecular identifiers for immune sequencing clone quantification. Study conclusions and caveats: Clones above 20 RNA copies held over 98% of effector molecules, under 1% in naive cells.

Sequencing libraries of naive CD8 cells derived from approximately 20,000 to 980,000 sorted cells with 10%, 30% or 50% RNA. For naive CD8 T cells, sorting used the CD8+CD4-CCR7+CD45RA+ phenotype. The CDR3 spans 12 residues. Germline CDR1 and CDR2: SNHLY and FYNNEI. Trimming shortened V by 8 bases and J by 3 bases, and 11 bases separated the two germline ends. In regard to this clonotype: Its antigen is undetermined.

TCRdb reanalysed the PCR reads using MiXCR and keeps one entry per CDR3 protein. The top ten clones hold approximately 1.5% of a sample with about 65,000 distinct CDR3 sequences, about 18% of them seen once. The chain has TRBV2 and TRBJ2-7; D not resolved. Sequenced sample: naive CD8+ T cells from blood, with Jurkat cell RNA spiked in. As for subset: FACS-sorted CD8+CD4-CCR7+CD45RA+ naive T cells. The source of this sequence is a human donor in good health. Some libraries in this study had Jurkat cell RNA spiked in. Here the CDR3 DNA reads TGTGCCAGCGCCGGTCCTCTCTACGAGCAGTACTTC. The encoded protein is CASAGPLYEQYF.